Listed below are T cell receptor beta chains from one sample, sequenced in a study of cytomegalovirus exposure and HLA in healthy donors. Measured with immunoSEQ multiplex PCR; TCRdb has only the in-frame clones, and not every one. The sample has some 200,000 clones; approximately 84% are singletons. Sequenced sample: PBMCs. All receptors come from a woman between 45 and 65 years old in good health and CMV-seropositive. Each CDR3 is given without its conserved first and last residue. Each record gives: CDR3 protein, J gene, V gene, clone size. Size is omitted from some rows. Given values are once, few, many or a class for expanded clones.

ASSLASGGETQY TRBJ2-5 TRBV5-4 -
ASSQDNTGFYGYT TRBJ1-2 TRBV4-3 few
ASSAGTSGYEQY TRBJ2-7 TRBV6-5 -
ASSIEYGGPIVDTQY TRBJ2-3 TRBV7-6 -
ASSVDRGGRTDTQY TRBJ2-3 TRBV5-6 -
ASSHDRVSYEQY TRBJ2-7 TRBV11-2 -
ATLGRTEAF TRBJ1-1 TRBV19 -
ASGSGTGYGYT TRBJ1-2 TRBV5-6 once
ASSLTPGLAESTDTQY TRBJ2-3 TRBV7-2 -
ASSLGQGATSPLH TRBJ1-6 TRBV7-9 once